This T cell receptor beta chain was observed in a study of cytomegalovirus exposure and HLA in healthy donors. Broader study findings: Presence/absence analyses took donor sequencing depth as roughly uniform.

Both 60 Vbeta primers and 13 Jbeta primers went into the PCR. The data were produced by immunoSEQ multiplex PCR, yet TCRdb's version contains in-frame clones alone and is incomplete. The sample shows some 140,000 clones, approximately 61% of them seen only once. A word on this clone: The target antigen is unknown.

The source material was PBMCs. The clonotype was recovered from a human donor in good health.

CDR3 DNA sequence: TGTGCCAGCAGTTCACCTGACGGGGGGCTTTTACCCTACGAGCAGTACTTC. This sequence encodes CASSSPDGGLLPYEQYF. The chain carries TRBV28 and TRBJ2-7; perhaps TRBD2 as D (7 bases). V lost 4 bases, J lost 2 bases, and 21 bases lay in between. The CDR3 consists of 17 residues. Germline V gene sequence: CDR1 MDHEN, CDR2 SYDVKM.